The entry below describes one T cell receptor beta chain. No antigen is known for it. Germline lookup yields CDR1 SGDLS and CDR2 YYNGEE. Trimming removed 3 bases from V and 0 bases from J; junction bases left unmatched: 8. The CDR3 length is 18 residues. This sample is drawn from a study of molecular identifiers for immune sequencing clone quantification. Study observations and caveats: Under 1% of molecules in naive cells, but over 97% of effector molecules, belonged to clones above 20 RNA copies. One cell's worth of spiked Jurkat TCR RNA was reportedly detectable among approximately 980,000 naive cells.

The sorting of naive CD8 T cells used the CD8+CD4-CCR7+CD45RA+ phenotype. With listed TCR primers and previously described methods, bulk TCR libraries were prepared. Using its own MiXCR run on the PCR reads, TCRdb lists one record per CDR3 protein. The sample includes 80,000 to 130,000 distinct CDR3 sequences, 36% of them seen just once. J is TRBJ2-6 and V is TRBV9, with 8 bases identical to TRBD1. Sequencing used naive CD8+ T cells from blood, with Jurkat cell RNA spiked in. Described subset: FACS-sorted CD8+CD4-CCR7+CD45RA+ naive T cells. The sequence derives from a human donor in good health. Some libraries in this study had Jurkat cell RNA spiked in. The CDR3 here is CASSDPGQARSGANVLTF. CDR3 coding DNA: TGTGCCAGCAGCGATCCGGGACAGGCCCGCTCTGGGGCCAACGTCCTGACTTTC.